This entry features one TCR beta chain sequence. Its cognate antigen is unknown. The sample originates from a study of cytomegalovirus exposure and HLA in healthy donors. CDR1 is SGHAT and CDR2 is FQNNGV in the germline V gene. The J segment lost 6 bases and the V segment lost 7 bases, leaving 13 bases of the junction unmatched. CDR3 length: 15 amino acids. General study points: By a later analysis, the bulk of CMV-associated TCR beta chains appeared HLA-restricted. The authors judged a highly shared variant cluster likely a sequencing artifact.

PCR amplification relied on 60 Vbeta primers (plus 13 Jbeta primers). Assay: immunoSEQ multiplex PCR; the TCRdb copy retains only in-frame clones and omits some. The sample consists of about 200,000 clones, roughly four fifths of them appearing once. The sample taken for sequencing was PBMCs. The rearrangement joins TRBV11-2 to TRBJ1-2, with TRBD1 identical over 8 bases. The sequence derives from a man between 18 and 35 years old in good health and CMV-seronegative. As DNA, the CDR3 is TGTGCCAGCACCCACGGCCCGGACAGGGTCGATGGCTACACCTTC. Translating it yields CASTHGPDRVDGYTF. Complete variable domain (other parts from reference TRBV11-2 and TRBJ1-2): EAGVAQSPRYKIIEKRQSVAFWCNPISGHATLYWYQQILGQGPKLLIQFQNNGVVDDSQLPKDRFSAERLKGVDSTLKIQPAKLEDSAVYLCASTHGPDRVDGYTFGSGTRLTVV.